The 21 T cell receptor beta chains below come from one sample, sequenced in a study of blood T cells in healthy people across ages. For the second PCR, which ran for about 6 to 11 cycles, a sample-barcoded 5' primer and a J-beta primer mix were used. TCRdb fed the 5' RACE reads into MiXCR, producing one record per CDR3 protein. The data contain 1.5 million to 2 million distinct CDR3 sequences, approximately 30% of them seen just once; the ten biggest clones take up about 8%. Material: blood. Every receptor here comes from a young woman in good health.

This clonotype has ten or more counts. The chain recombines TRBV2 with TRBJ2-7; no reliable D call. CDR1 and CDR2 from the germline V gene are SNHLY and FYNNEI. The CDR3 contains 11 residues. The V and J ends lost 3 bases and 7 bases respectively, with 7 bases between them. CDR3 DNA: TGTGCCAGCAGTGAGGTGGCGGAGCAGTACTTC. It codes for CASSEVAEQYF.

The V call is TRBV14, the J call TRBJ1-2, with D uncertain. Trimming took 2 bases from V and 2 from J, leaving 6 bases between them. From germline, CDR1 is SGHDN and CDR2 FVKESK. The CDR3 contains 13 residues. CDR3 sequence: CASSQPRNYGYTF. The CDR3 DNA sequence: TGTGCCAGCAGCCAACCTAGGAACTATGGCTACACCTTC.

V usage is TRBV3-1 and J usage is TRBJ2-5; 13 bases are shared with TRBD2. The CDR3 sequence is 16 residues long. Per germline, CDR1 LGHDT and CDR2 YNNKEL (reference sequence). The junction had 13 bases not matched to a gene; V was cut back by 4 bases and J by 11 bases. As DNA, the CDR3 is TGTGCCAGCAGCCGCACTAGCGGGAGGGCCTGGGGAGAGCAGTACTTC. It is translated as CASSRTSGRAWGEQYF.

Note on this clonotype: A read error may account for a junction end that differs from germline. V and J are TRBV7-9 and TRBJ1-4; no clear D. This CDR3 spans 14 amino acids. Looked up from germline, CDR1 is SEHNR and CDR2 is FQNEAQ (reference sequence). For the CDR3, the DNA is TGTGCCAGCAACTTAAACGGCAGAATTGAAAAACTGTTTTTT. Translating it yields CASNLNGRIEKLFF.

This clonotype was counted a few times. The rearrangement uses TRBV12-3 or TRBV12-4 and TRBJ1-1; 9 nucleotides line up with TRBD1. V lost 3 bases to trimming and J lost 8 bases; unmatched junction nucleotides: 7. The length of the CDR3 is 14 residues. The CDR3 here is CASSLGQGMLEAFF. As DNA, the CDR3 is TGTGCCAGCAGTTTGGGACAGGGAATGTTAGAAGCTTTCTTT.

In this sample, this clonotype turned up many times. For the CDR3, the DNA is TGCGCCAGCAGCTTGGAACCGCGAGGGTCCTACGAGCAGTACTTC. This gives the protein CASSLEPRGSYEQYF. V and J are TRBV5-1 and TRBJ2-7; possible D gene TRBD2, 5 bases. The CDR3 runs to 15 residues. Germline V lookup: CDR1 SGHRS, CDR2 YFSETQ. V dropped 0 bases and J dropped 1 base, with 11 bases sitting between them.

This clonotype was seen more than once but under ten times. The CDR3 DNA reads TGCGCCAGCAGCTTATCGGGGGGGCCTTCAGATACGCAGTATTTT. Translating gives CASSLSGGPSDTQYF. V gene TRBV5-1 combines with J gene TRBJ2-3; TRBD2 matches 8 bases. Per the germline V gene, CDR1 is SGHRS and CDR2 is YFSETQ. The CDR3 covers 15 residues. V shed 2 bases, J shed 4 bases, and the junction held 6 bases outside the gene matches.

The CDR3 coding sequence is TGCAGCGTTGAAGAACAAAGGGGCAGTCAAAAGAGGTATAGCAATCAGCCCCAGCATTTT. This encodes CSVEEQRGSQKRYSNQPQHF. V gene TRBV29-1 combines with J gene TRBJ1-5, with D perhaps matching TRBD1 (5 bases). V gave up 0 bases and J gave up 0 bases, with 24 bases separating them. This CDR3 has 20 amino acids. Germline assignment: CDR1 SQVTM and CDR2 ANQGSEA.

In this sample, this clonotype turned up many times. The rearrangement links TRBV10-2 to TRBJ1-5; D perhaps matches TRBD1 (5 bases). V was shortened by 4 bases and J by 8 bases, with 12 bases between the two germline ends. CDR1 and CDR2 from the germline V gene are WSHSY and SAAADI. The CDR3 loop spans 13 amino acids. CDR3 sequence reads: CASSVAGREPQHF. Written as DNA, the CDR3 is TGCGCCAGCAGTGTCGCAGGGAGGGAGCCCCAGCATTTT.

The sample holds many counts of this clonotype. The CDR3 protein is CASSLSSLYEQYF. DNA for the CDR3: TGTGCCAGCAGTTTATCCAGTCTCTACGAGCAGTACTTC. The chain couples TRBV12-3 or TRBV12-4 to TRBJ2-7, with D unresolved. The CDR3 length is 13 residues. The germline V and J ends were trimmed by 2 bases and 3 bases, with 8 bases remaining between them.

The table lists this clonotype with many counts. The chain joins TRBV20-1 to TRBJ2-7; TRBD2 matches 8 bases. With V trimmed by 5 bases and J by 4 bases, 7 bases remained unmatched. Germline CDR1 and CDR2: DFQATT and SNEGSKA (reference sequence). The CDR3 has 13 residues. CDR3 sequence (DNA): TGCAGTGCTTATAGCGGGACACAATACGAGCAGTACTTC. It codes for CSAYSGTQYEQYF.

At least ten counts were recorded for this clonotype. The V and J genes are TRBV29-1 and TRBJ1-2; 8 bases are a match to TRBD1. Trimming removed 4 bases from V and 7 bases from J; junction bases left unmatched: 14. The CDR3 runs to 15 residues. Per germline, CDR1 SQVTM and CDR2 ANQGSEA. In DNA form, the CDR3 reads TGCAGCGTTGGGGATGAAACAGGGGGTATTGGTGGCTACACCTTC. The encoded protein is CSVGDETGGIGGYTF.

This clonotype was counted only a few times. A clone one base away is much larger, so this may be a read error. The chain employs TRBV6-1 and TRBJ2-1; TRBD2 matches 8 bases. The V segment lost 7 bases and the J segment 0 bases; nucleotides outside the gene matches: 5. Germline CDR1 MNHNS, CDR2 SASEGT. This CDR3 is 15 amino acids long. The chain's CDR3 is CASTVSGSSYNEQFF. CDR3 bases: TGTGCCAGCACCGTAAGCGGGAGCTCCTACAATGAGCAGTTCTTC.

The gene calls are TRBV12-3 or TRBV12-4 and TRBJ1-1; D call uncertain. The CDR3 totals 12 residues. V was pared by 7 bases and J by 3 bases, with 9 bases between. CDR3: CASTQLYTEAFF. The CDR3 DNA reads TGTGCCAGCACCCAATTGTACACTGAAGCTTTCTTT.

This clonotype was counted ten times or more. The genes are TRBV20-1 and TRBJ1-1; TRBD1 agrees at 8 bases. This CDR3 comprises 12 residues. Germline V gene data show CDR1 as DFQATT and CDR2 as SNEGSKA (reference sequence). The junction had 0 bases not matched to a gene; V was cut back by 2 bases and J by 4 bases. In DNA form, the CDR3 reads TGCAGTGCTAGACAGGGGGCCACTGAAGCTTTCTTT. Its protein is CSARQGATEAFF.

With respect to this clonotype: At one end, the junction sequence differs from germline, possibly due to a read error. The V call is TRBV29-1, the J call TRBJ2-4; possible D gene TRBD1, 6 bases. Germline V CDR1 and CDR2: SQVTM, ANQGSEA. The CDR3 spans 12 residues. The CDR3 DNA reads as TGCAGCGTCCCTGCAGGGGCGAGAGAGCAGGACTTC. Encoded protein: CSVPAGAREQDF.

This CDR3 is CASSSGQRTNYGYTF. CDR3 nucleotides: TGCGCCAGCAGCTCTGGACAGCGAACTAACTATGGCTACACCTTC. This rearrangement joins TRBV5-1 to TRBJ1-2, with TRBD1 as a possible D gene (6 bases). The V gene's germline CDR1 is SGHRS and CDR2 YFSETQ. This CDR3 is built from 15 residues. Deletions cut 3 bases from V and 0 bases from J, with 12 bases between.

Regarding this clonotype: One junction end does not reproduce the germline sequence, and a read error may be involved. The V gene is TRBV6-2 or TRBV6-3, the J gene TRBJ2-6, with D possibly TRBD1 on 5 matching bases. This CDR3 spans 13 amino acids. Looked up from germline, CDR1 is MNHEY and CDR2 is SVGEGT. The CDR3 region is CACRPSGANVPTF. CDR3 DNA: TGTGCCTGTAGGCCATCTGGGGCCAACGTCCCGACTTTC.

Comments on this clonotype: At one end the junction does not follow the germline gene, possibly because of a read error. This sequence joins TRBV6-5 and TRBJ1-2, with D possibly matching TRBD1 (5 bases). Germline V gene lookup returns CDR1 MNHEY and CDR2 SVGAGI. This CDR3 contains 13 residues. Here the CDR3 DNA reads TGTGCCAGCACAAGCAGGGAAAACTATGGTTACACCTTC. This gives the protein CASTSRENYGYTF.

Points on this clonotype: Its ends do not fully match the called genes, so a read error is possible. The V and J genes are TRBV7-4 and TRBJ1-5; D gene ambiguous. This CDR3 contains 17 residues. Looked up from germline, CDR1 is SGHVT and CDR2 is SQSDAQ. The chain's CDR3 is CASSFGRKTYSNQPRHF. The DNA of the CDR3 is TGTGCCAGCAGCTTTGGAAGGAAGACCTATAGCAATCAGCCCCGGCATTTT.

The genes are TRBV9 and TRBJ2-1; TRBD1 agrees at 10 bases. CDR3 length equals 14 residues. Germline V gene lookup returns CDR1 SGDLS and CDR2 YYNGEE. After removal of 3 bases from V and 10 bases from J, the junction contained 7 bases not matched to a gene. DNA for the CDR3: TGTGCCAGCAGCGCCGGGACAGGGGCGGCCGAGCAGTTCTTC. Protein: CASSAGTGAAEQFF.